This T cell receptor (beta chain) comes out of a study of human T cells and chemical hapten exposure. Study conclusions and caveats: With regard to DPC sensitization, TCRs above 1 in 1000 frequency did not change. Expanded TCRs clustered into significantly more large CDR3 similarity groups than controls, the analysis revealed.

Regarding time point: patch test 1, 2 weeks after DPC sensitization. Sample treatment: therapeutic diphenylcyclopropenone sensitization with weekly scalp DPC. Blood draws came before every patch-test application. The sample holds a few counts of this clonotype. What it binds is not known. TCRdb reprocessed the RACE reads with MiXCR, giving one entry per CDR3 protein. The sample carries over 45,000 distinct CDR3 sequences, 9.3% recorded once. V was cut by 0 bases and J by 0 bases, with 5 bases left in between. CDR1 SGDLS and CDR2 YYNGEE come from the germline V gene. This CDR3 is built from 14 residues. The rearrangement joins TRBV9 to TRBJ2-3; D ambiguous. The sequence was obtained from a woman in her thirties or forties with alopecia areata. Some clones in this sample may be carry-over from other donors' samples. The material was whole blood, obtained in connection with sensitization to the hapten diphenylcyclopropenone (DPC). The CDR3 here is CASSVEQSTDTQYF. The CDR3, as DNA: TGTGCCAGCAGCGTAGAGCAGAGCACAGATACGCAGTATTTT.